The following is a T cell receptor (beta chain) sequence with its context. This CDR3 contains 14 residues. With 5 bases clipped from V and 3 bases from J, the junction kept 5 bases outside the gene matches. CDR1 is SGHTA and CDR2 is FQGNSA in the germline V gene. These data originate in a study of radiotherapy plus CTLA-4 blockade in lung cancer. Turning to the study itself: Objective responses were recorded in about 18% of patients, with disease control recorded in 25% to 40%.

Assay: immunoSEQ multiplex PCR; the TCRdb copy retains only in-frame clones and omits some. The sample carries about 70,000 clones, roughly 76% recorded once. The gene calls are TRBV7-2 and TRBJ2-7; 9 bases are shared with TRBD2. This clonotype originated in a human donor with non-small cell lung cancer whose response to radiotherapy plus ipilimumab could not be evaluated. Some clones in this sample may be carry-over from other donors' samples. This specimen was peripheral blood, taken from a patient treated with radiotherapy plus ipilimumab. In nucleotides, the CDR3 is TGTGCCAGCAGCCGCGCGGGGGGGCTCTACGAGCAGTACTTC. Protein product: CASSRAGGLYEQYF.